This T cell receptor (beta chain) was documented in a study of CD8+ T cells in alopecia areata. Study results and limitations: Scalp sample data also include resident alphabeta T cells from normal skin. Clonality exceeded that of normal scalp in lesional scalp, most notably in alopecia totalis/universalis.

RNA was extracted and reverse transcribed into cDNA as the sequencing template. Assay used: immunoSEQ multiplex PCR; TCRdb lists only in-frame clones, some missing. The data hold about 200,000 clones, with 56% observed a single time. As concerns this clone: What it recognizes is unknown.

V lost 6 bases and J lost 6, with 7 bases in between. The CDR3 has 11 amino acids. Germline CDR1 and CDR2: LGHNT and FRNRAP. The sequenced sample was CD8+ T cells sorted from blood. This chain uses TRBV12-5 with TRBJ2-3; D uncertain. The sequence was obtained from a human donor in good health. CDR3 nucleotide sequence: TGTGCTAGTGGAACCCCCGATACGCAGTATTTT. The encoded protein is CASGTPDTQYF.